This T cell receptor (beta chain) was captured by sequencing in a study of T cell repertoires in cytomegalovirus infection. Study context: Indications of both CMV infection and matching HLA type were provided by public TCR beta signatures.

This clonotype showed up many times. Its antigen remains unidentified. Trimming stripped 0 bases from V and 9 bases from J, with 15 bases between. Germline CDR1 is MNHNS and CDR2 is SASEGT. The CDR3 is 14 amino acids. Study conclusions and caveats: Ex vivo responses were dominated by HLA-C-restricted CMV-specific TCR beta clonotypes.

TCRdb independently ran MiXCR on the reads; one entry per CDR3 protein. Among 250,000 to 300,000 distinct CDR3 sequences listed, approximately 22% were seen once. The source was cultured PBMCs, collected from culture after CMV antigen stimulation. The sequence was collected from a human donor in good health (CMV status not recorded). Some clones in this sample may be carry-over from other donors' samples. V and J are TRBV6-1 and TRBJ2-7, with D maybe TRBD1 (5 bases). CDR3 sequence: CASSEAYQVQGQYV. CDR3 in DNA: TGTGCCAGCAGTGAAGCCTACCAGGTTCAGGGGCAGTACGTC.